The 10 T cell receptor beta chains reported below all come from one sample, sequenced in a study of T-cell memory formation after mild COVID-19. TCRdb re-derived calls from the 5' RACE reads in MiXCR, one entry per CDR3 protein. Found here are some 120,000 distinct CDR3 sequences, approximately 15% of them singletons; the top ten hold approximately 5%. The sequenced sample was PBMCs or a T cell subset sorted from them (not recorded which). The receptors were gathered from a man in his late teens or twenties who had mild COVID-19 (a few samples of this study predate the infection). Cell type and time point are not known.

This chain uses TRBV29-1 with TRBJ1-2; 8 bases match TRBD1. J was trimmed by 4 bases and V by 7 bases; bases with no gene match: 8. This CDR3 has 13 residues. Germline V lookup: CDR1 SQVTM, CDR2 ANQGSEA. CDR3 sequence reads: CSDLDRGGYGYTF. DNA of the CDR3: TGCAGCGACCTCGACAGGGGAGGCTATGGCTACACCTTC. Using reference TRBV29-1 and TRBJ1-2 for the parts outside the CDR3, the full variable domain is SAVISQKPSRDICQRGTSLTIQCQVDSQVTMMFWYRQQPGQSLTLIATANQGSEATYESGFVIDKFPISRPNLTFSTLTVSNMSPEDSSIYLCSDLDRGGYGYTFGSGTRLTVV.

The chain is built from TRBV6-5 and TRBJ2-5; a weak D match, TRBD1 (5 bases). V lost 6 bases and J 5 bases, leaving 19 bases between the germline ends. CDR3 length: 15 amino acids. Germline V gene lookup returns CDR1 MNHEY and CDR2 SVGAGI. Written as DNA, the CDR3 is TGTGCCAGCAGCCCACCTCAGGGTCCTTTGGAGACCCAGTACTTC. Residues: CASSPPQGPLETQYF.

This clonotype was detected many times. The chain is built from TRBV7-2 and TRBJ2-1, with TRBD2 matching over 8 bases. V was clipped by 1 base and J by 9 bases; unmatched bases: 5. This CDR3 spans 14 amino acids. Germline loops: CDR1 SGHTA, CDR2 FQGNSA. CDR3 bases: TGTGCCAGCAGCTTAGGGGCGGGGGGTAGTGAGCAGTTCTTC. Translated: CASSLGAGGSEQFF.

The V call is TRBV5-1, the J call TRBJ1-2; tentative D call: TRBD1 (6 bases). The CDR3 runs 12 residues. Germline CDR1 reads SGHRS; CDR2 reads YFSETQ. Trimming left V 4 bases short and J 5 bases short, with 9 bases between. CDR3 nucleotide sequence: TGCGCCAGCAGCGAGGACAGTTATGGCTACACCTTC. Translated: CASSEDSYGYTF.

The gene calls are TRBV5-6 and TRBJ2-1; D tentatively fits TRBD1 or TRBD2 (6 bases each). Germline-derived CDR1 and CDR2 are SGHDT and YYEEEE. Trimming took off 3 bases at V and 6 bases at J, with 13 bases between the two ends. The CDR3 contains 14 residues. This chain's CDR3 is CASSWGAAGNEQFF. The CDR3 coding sequence is TGTGCCAGCAGCTGGGGGGCGGCCGGCAATGAGCAGTTCTTC.

This clonotype was seen ten or more times. This chain uses TRBV12-3 or TRBV12-4 with TRBJ2-3; 8 positions match TRBD2. The CDR3 contains 13 residues. CDR3 loop: CVNERGPADTQYF. DNA of the CDR3: TGTGTCAACGAGCGGGGGCCAGCAGATACGCAGTATTTT.

The chain carries TRBV4-3 and TRBJ2-3; D gene unclear. V was clipped by 3 bases and J by 0 bases, with 4 bases between them. The CDR3 has 13 residues. CDR1 and CDR2 (germline): LGHNA, YSLEER. The CDR3 DNA is TGCGCCAGCAGCCAGATCAGCACAGATACGCAGTATTTT. Amino acids: CASSQISTDTQYF.

The rearrangement uses TRBV3-1 and TRBJ2-4, with TRBD2 matching over 12 bases. Germline values: CDR1 LGHDT, CDR2 YNNKEL (reference sequence). Unmatched junction bases numbered 10, after V lost 4 bases and J lost 6 bases. This CDR3 has 17 residues. CDR3 sequence (DNA): TGTGCCAGCAGCCGAGATGGACTAGCGGGGAGGGGAAACATTCAGTACTTC. This codes for CASSRDGLAGRGNIQYF. The entire variable domain, with the rest obtained from reference TRBV3-1 and TRBJ2-4, is as follows: DTAVSQTPKYLVTQMGNDKSIKCEQNLGHDTMYWYKQDSKKFLKIMFSYNNKELIINETVPNRFSPKSPDKAHLNLHINSLELGDSAVYFCASSRDGLAGRGNIQYFGAGTRLSVL.

There are a few counts of this clonotype. The CDR3 sequence: CASSFYAGKGTDTQYF. The CDR3 DNA is TGTGCCAGCAGTTTTTATGCGGGGAAAGGCACAGATACGCAGTATTTT. The chain links TRBV12-3 or TRBV12-4 to TRBJ2-3; D is possibly TRBD2 (6 bases). The CDR3 is 16 amino acids. Trimming left V 3 bases short and J 1 base short, with 14 bases between.

The rearrangement uses TRBV11-2 and TRBJ1-1; D is unclear. This CDR3 contains 14 residues. Germline assignment: CDR1 SGHAT and CDR2 FQNNGV. With 5 bases removed from V and 3 bases from J, the gap between germline ends came to 13 bases. The CDR3 is CASSLYRMDTEAFF. In DNA, the CDR3 is TGTGCCAGCAGCCTCTATAGGATGGACACTGAAGCTTTCTTT.